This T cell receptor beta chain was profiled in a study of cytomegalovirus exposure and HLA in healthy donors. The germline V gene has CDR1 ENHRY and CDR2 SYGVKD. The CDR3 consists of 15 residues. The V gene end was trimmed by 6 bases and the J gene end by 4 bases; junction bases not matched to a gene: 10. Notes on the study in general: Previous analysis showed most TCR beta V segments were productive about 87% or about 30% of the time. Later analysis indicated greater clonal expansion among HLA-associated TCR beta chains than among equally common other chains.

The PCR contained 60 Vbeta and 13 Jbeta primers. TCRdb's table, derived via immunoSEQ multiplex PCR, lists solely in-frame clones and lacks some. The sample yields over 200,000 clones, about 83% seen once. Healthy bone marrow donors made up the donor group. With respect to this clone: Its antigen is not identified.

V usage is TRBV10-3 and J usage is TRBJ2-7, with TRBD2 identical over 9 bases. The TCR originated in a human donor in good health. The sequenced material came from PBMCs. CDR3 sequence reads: CAIRTQSGRIYEQYF. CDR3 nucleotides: TGTGCCATCAGAACACAGAGCGGGAGGATTTACGAGCAGTACTTC.